The 3 T cell receptor beta chains in this list originate from one sample, sequenced in a study of identical twins. Using its own MiXCR run on the 5' RACE reads, TCRdb lists one record per CDR3 protein. The table records hundreds of thousands of distinct CDR3 sequences, around 8.3% of them present only once. These records were also assigned to another study, of yellow fever vaccine responses in identical twins.

The sequenced sample was PBMCs. Source of these receptors: a woman in her late teens or twenties in good health.

V and J are TRBV3-1 and TRBJ2-5, with D unclear. This CDR3 is 14 amino acids long. Per germline, CDR1 LGHDT and CDR2 YNNKEL (reference sequence). Trimming left V 1 base short and J 2 bases short, with 8 bases between. The CDR3 sequence is CASSQVKVQETQYF. The CDR3 DNA reads as TGTGCCAGCAGCCAAGTTAAGGTACAAGAGACCCAGTACTTC.

This clonotype was found a few times. The chain couples TRBV20-1 to TRBJ2-7; 7 bases agree with TRBD2. The CDR3 consists of 15 residues. Per germline, CDR1 DFQATT and CDR2 SNEGSKA (reference sequence). Trimming took 5 bases from V and 5 from J; bases not matched to a gene: 15. DNA for the CDR3: TGCAGTGCTGGGGGGGGACTGGCGATCGGGAACGAGCAGTACTTC. It translates to CSAGGGLAIGNEQYF.

This rearrangement joins TRBV5-1 to TRBJ2-6; TRBD1 aligns across 7 bases. The CDR3 has 20 residues. The trim removed 0 bases at V and 2 bases at J, leaving 14 bases unmatched. Germline V gene lookup returns CDR1 SGHRS and CDR2 YFSETQ. CDR3 nucleotides: TGCGCCAGCAGCTTGGAAAACAGAAGAGGGGGCATCACTGGGGCCAACGTCCTGACTTTC. It yields the protein CASSLENRRGGITGANVLTF.